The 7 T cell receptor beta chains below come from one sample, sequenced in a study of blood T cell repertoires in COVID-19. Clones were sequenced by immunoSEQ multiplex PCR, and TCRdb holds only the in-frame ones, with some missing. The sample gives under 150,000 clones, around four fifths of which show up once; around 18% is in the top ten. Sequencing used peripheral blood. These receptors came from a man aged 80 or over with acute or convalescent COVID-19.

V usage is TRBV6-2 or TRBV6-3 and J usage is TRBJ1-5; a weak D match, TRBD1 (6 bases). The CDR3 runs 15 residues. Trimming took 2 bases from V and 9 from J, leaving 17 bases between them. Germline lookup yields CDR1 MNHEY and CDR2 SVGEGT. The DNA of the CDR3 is TGTGCCAGCAGTTACGGGGGCAGAGTTGGGCTGCCCCAGCATTTT. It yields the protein CASSYGGRVGLPQHF.

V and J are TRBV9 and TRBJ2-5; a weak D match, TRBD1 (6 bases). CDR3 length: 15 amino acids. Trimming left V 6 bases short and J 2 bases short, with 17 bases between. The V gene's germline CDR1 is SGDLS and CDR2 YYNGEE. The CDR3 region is CASNAGEKLQETQYF. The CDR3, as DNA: TGTGCCAGCAACGCAGGGGAAAAGCTACAAGAGACCCAGTACTTC.

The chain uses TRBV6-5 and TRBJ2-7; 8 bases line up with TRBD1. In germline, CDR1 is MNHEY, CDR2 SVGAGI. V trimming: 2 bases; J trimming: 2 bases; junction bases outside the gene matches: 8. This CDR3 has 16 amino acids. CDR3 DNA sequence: TGTGCCAGCAGTTACCAAATCGGACAGGGTGCCTACGAGCAGTACTTC. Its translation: CASSYQIGQGAYEQYF.

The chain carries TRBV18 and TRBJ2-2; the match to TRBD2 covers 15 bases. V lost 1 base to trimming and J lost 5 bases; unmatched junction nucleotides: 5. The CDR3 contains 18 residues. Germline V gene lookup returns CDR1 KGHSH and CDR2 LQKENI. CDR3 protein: CASSPRTSGGARTGELFF. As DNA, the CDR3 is TGTGCCAGCTCACCACGGACTAGCGGGGGGGCCCGAACCGGGGAGCTGTTTTTT.

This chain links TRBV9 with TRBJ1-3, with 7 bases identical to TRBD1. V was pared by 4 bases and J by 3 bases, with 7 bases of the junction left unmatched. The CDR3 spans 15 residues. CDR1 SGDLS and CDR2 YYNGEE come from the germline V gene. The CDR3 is CASSPRTGSGNTIYF. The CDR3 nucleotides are TGTGCCAGCAGCCCGCGGACAGGTAGTGGAAACACCATATATTTT. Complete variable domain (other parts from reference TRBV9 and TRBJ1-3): DSGVTQTPKHLITATGQRVTLRCSPRSGDLSVYWYQQSLDQGLQFLIQYYNGEERAKGNILERFSAQQFPDLHSELNLSSLELGDSALYFCASSPRTGSGNTIYFGEGSWLTVV.

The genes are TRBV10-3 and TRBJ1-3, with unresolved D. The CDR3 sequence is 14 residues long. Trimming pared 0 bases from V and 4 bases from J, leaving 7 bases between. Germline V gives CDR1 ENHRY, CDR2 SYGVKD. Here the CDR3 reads CAISESSKGNTIYF. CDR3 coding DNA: TGTGCCATCAGTGAGTCTAGCAAAGGAAACACCATATATTTT.

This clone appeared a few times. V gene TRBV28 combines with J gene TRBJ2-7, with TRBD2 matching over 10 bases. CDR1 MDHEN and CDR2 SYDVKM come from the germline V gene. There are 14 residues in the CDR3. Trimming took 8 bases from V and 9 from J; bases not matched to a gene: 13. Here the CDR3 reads CASAVSGGLLGQYF. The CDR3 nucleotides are TGTGCCAGCGCGGTTAGCGGGGGGCTTCTCGGGCAGTACTTC.